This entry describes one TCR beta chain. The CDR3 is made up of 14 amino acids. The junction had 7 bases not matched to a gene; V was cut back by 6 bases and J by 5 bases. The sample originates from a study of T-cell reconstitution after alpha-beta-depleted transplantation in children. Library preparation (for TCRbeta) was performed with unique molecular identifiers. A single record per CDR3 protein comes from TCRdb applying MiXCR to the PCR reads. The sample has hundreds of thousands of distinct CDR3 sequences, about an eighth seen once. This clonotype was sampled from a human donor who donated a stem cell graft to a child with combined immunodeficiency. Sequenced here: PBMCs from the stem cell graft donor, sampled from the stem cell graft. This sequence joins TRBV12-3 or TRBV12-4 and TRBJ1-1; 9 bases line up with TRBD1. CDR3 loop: CASRTTGGRTEAFF. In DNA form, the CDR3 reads TGTGCCAGCAGGACGACAGGGGGACGGACTGAAGCTTTCTTT.